The 12 T cell receptor beta chains presented below share a single source sample, sequenced in a study of CD8+CD57+ T cells in acquired aplastic anemia. TCR beta VDJ and CDR3 were profiled, and genomic DNA was the template. A single record per CDR3 protein comes from TCRdb applying MiXCR to the reads. The data contain about 160,000 distinct CDR3 sequences, around 52% of them singletons. Patients sequenced had flow cytometry evidence of CD8+CD57+ cell expansion. The specimen was sorted CD4+, CD8+, or CD8+CD57+ T cells (not recorded which) from PBMCs. The receptors were sampled from a human donor with aplastic anemia.

This chain uses TRBV6-1 with TRBJ2-7, with a possible D match to TRBD1 (5 bases). CDR3 length: 14 residues. Germline CDR1 is MNHNS and CDR2 is SASEGT. Trimming cost V 0 bases and J 3 bases, with 9 bases left between them. CDR3 region: CASSEAFQGYEQYF. CDR3 bases: TGTGCCAGCAGTGAAGCGTTTCAGGGCTACGAGCAGTACTTC.

As concerns this clonotype: This may arise from a read error, as a much more abundant clone is one base away. DNA of the CDR3: TGTGCCAGCAGCTTAGTGGTGGGGGCGAACACTGAAGCTTTCTTT. Its translation is CASSLVVGANTEAFF. The chain couples TRBV11-1 to TRBJ1-1; D might be TRBD1 (6 bases). The germline gives CDR1 SGHAT, CDR2 FQDESV (reference sequence). The CDR3 consists of 15 residues. V lost 1 base and J 1 base, leaving 10 bases between the germline ends.

At least ten counts were recorded for this clonotype. CDR3 DNA: TGTGCTAGTGGTCCGTTAGCGGGATCCTACAATGAGCAGTTCTTC. It translates to CASGPLAGSYNEQFF. V and J are TRBV12-5 and TRBJ2-1; 8 bases are shared with TRBD2. V shed 5 bases, J shed 1 base, and the junction held 4 bases outside the gene matches. Germline values: CDR1 LGHNT, CDR2 FRNRAP. This CDR3 spans 15 amino acids.

This clonotype was picked up many times. V is TRBV6-1 and J is TRBJ1-1, with 10 nucleotides matching TRBD1. This CDR3 contains 15 residues. Losses at the gene ends were 5 bases for V and 4 bases for J; bases not matched to a gene: 7. The germline gives CDR1 MNHNS, CDR2 SASEGT. The CDR3: CASSRERTGGTEAFF. The CDR3 nucleotides are TGTGCCAGCAGTCGAGAACGGACAGGGGGCACTGAAGCTTTCTTT.

This clonotype has at least ten counts. This sequence joins TRBV19 and TRBJ1-1; TRBD1 aligns across 8 bases. This CDR3 is built from 20 residues. Trimming at V came to 7 bases and at J to 1 base, leaving 23 bases not matched to a gene. The germline V gene encodes CDR1 LNHDA and CDR2 SQIVND (reference sequence). For the CDR3, the DNA is TGTGCCAGTAAACCGGGACAGGCGGAGTTCTACTCCCAAACGAACACTGAAGCTTTCTTT. Protein: CASKPGQAEFYSQTNTEAFF. The full variable domain, in which reference TRBV19 and TRBJ1-1 provide the parts outside the CDR3, is DGGITQSPKYLFRKEGQNVTLSCEQNLNHDAMYWYRQDPGQGLRLIYYSQIVNDFQKGDIAEGYSVSREKKESFPLTVTSAQKNPTAFYLCASKPGQAEFYSQTNTEAFFGQGTRLTVV.

This clonotype was detected ten times or more. The chain combines TRBV12-3 or TRBV12-4 with TRBJ1-5, with 10 bases matching TRBD1. The CDR3 runs 15 residues. The V and J ends lost 6 bases and 1 base, in that order; junction bases with no gene match: 3. CDR3 loop: CASRTGGESNQPQHF. The CDR3 nucleotides are TGTGCCAGCAGGACAGGGGGCGAAAGCAATCAGCCCCAGCATTTT.

The table lists this clonotype with many counts. The chain is built from TRBV5-1 and TRBJ2-5; 8 nucleotides agree with TRBD2. This CDR3 is 16 amino acids long. V was clipped by 4 bases and J by 5 bases; unmatched bases: 13. CDR1 is SGHRS, CDR2 YFSETQ, per germline. The CDR3 DNA reads TGCGCCAGCAGCCCCCCGGGTAGCGGGATTCCGGAGACCCAGTACTTC. Protein sequence: CASSPPGSGIPETQYF.

This clonotype has at least ten counts. The chain combines TRBV5-5 with TRBJ2-7, with TRBD2 matching 10 bases. Trimming removed 0 bases from V and 1 base from J; junction bases left unmatched: 10. The CDR3 spans 18 residues. Germline-derived CDR1 and CDR2 are SGHKS and YYEKEE (reference sequence). DNA for the CDR3: TGTGCCAGCAGCTTGGCTAGGACTAGCGGTATCTTTTCCTACGAGCAGTACTTC. Translation gives CASSLARTSGIFSYEQYF.

J is TRBJ2-7 and V is TRBV2; 9 bases are a match to TRBD2. Germline V gene lookup returns CDR1 SNHLY and CDR2 FYNNEI. This CDR3 is 14 amino acids long. V lost 7 bases and J lost 2; bases outside the gene matches: 6. The CDR3 bases are TGTGCCAGCACTGAGGGACTAGCAGCCTACGAGCAGTACTTC. Translating gives CASTEGLAAYEQYF.

V usage is TRBV24-1 and J usage is TRBJ2-7; possible D gene TRBD1, 6 bases. Trimming removed 4 bases at V and 2 bases at J, with 11 bases between. CDR1 and CDR2 from the germline V gene are KGHDR and SFDVKD. This CDR3 has 14 amino acids. The CDR3 protein is CATSETGLAYEQYF. DNA of the CDR3: TGTGCCACCAGTGAAACAGGGTTGGCCTACGAGCAGTACTTC.

Regarding this clonotype: A much more abundant neighbour one base away suggests this may be a read error. CDR3 DNA sequence: TGTGCCAGCTGGACCAGGGAGCAGTACTTC. Protein: CASWTREQYF. The V gene is TRBV6-1, the J gene TRBJ2-7; D gene unclear. This CDR3 is built from 10 residues. Germline V CDR1 and CDR2: MNHNS, SASEGT. V was shortened by 8 bases and J by 7 bases, with 9 bases between the two germline ends.

The chain carries TRBV6-6 and TRBJ1-1; D ambiguous. V was trimmed by 0 bases and J by 6 bases, leaving 11 bases between them. The CDR3 is 14 amino acids. Looked up from germline, CDR1 is MNHNY and CDR2 is SVGAGI (reference sequence). CDR3 loop: CASSYSMASPEAFF. In DNA form, the CDR3 reads TGTGCCAGCAGTTACTCGATGGCCAGCCCTGAAGCTTTCTTT.